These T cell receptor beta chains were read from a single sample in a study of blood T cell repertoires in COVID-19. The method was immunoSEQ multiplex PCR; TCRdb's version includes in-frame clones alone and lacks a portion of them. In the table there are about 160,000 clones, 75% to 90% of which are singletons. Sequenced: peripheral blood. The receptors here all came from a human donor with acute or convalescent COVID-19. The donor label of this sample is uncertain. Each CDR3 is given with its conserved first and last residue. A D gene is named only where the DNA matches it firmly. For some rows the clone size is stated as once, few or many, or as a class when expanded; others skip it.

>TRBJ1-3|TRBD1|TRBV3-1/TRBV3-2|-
CASSLSGYRGSGNTIYF
TGTGCCAGCAGTCTTTCAGGGTACAGGGGCTCTGGAAACACCATATATTTT
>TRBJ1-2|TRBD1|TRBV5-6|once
CASRSRGDYGLNYGYTF
TGTGCCAGCAGGTCCAGGGGGGATTATGGGTTAAACTATGGCTACACCTTC
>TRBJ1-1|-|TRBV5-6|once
CASSGKRRRTNTEAFF
TGTGCCAGCAGCGGTAAAAGGCGACGGACTAACACTGAAGCTTTCTTT
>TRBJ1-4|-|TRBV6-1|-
CASSELRGRSAEKLFF
TGTGCCAGCAGTGAACTAAGGGGCAGGTCGGCTGAAAAACTGTTTTTT
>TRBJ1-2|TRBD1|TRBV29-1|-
CSVRPPGTGGTKGGYTF
TGCAGCGTCCGCCCTCCCGGGACAGGGGGTACGAAAGGTGGCTACACCTTC
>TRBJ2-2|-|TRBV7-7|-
CASSRYTGELFF
TGTGCCAGCAGCCGTTACACCGGGGAGCTGTTTTTT
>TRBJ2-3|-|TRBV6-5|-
CASRPAVRTDTQYF
TGTGCCAGCAGACCCGCAGTACGCACAGATACGCAGTATTTT
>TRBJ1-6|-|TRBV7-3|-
CASSLKSPGTSPLHF
TGTGCCAGCAGCTTAAAGTCACCGGGTACCTCACCCCTCCACTTT
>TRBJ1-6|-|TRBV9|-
CASSVVEGNSPLHF
TGTGCCAGCAGCGTAGTCGAGGGTAATTCACCCCTCCACTTT
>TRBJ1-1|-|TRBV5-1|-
CASSLGPNTEAFF
TGCGCCAGCAGCTTGGGGCCGAACACTGAAGCTTTCTTT
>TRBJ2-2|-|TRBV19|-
CASNPTVKNTGELFF
TGTGCCAGTAATCCCACAGTGAAGAACACCGGGGAGCTGTTTTTT
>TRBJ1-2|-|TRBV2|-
CASSASRGAPGGYTF
TGTGCCAGCAGTGCCTCTCGTGGGGCGCCGGGTGGCTACACCTTC